This paragraph covers one TCR beta chain sequence. This record comes from a study of T cell changes during pregnancy in multiple sclerosis. Assay used: immunoSEQ multiplex PCR; TCRdb lists only in-frame clones, some missing. The table lists over 90,000 clones, roughly 92% of them singletons. The CDR3 loop spans 13 amino acids. V dropped 5 bases and J dropped 4 bases, with 11 bases sitting between them. Germline V CDR1 and CDR2: MDHEN, SYDVKM. The chain recombines TRBV28 with TRBJ2-5, with D possibly being TRBD1 (6 bases). This specimen consisted of peripheral blood, obtained after pregnancy. The sequence came from a female donor with multiple sclerosis, enrolled in a pregnancy study. This CDR3 reads CASSLQGLETQYF. For the CDR3, the DNA is TGTGCCAGCAGTCTACAGGGCTTAGAGACCCAGTACTTC.